This T cell receptor (beta chain) was sequenced for a study of T-cell memory formation after mild COVID-19. Study-wide points: There was a balanced CD4/CD8 profile in clones contracting day 15 to 85, and later expanders leaned CD4+. For contracting clones, CD4+ ones sat mainly in CM and EM, CD8+ in EMRA.

Trimming left V 3 bases short and J 7 bases short, with 13 bases between. This CDR3 contains 14 residues. Comment on this clonotype: The antigen remains unidentified.

From 5'RACE with constant-segment primers came TCR alpha and TCR beta cDNA libraries that carried sample barcodes and UMIs. Via MiXCR, TCRdb re-called the 5' RACE reads, giving one row per CDR3 protein. The data show under 450,000 distinct CDR3 sequences, less than 25% seen once. The sequenced sample consisted of PBMCs or a T cell subset sorted from them (not recorded which). This TCR was sampled from an adult woman who had mild COVID-19 (a few samples of this study predate the infection). Cell type and time point are not known. V gene TRBV12-3 or TRBV12-4 combines with J gene TRBJ1-5, with a possible D match to TRBD1 (5 bases). CDR3 protein: CASSFRQSGQPQHF. The DNA of the CDR3 is TGTGCCAGCAGTTTTAGACAGTCAGGACAGCCCCAGCATTTT.